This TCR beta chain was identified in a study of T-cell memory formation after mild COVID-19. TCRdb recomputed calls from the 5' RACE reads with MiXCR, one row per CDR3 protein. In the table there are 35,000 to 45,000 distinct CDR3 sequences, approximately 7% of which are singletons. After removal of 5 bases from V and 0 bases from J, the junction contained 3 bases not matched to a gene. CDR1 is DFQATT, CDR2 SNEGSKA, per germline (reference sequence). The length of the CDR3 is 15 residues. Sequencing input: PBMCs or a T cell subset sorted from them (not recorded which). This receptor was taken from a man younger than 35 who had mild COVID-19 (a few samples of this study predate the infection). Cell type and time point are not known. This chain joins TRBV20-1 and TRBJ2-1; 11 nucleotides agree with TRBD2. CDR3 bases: TGCAGTGCTGGTAGCGGGGGGGCCTCCTACAATGAGCAGTTCTTC. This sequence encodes CSAGSGGASYNEQFF.